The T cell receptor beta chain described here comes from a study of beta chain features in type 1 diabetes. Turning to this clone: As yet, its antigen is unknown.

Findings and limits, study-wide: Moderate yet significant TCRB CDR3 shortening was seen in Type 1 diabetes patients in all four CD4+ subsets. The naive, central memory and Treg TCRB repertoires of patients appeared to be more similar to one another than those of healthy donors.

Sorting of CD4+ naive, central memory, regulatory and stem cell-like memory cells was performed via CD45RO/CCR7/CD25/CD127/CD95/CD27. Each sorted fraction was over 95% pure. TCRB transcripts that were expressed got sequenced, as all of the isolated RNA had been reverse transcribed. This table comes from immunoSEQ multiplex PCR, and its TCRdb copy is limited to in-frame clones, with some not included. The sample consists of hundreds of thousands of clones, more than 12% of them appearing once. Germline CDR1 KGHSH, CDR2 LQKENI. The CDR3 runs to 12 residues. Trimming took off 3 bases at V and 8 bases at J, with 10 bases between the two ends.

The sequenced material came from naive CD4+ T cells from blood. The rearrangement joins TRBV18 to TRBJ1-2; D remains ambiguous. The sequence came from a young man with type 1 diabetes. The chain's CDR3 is CASSPQTKGYTF. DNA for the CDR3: TGTGCCAGCTCACCCCAGACAAAAGGCTACACCTTC.